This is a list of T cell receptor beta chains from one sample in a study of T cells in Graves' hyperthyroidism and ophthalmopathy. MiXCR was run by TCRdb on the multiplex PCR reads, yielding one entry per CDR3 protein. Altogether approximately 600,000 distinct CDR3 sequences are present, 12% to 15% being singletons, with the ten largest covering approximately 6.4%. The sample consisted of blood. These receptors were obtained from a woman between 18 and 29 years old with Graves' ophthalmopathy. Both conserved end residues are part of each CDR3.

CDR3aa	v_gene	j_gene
CASSLDGSTEAFF	TRBV19	TRBJ1-1
CASSQVGGLGGDTIYF	TRBV7-2	TRBJ1-3
CASSIMVWDEQYF	TRBV19	TRBJ2-7
CASSLEWTVSYNEQFF	TRBV7-9	TRBJ2-1
CASSVDRQLQETQYF	TRBV9	TRBJ2-5
CASSFRLLNTEAFF	TRBV28	TRBJ1-1
CASGWIVPSGANVLTF	TRBV27	TRBJ2-6
CAWSVPLGVSGNEQFF	TRBV30	TRBJ2-1
CASSDSTSGDNEQFF	TRBV6-4	TRBJ2-1
CASRRTGPGEKLFF	TRBV28	TRBJ1-4
CASGLPTGGSGSYEQYF	TRBV12-5	TRBJ2-7
CSARPSGQGDSPLHF	TRBV20-1	TRBJ1-6
CASSWQGADTQYF	TRBV7-3	TRBJ2-3
CATNNEQFF	TRBV5-6	TRBJ2-1
CATGIQETQYF	TRBV10-3	TRBJ2-5
CASSQLASSSYEQYF	TRBV4-2	TRBJ2-7
CAWGSGTSGRETEQFF	TRBV30	TRBJ2-1
CSVEVYRQVGTDTQYF	TRBV29-1	TRBJ2-3
CASSFNDGDRFRIF	TRBV11-1	TRBJ1-1
CASHGGRAPDTQYF	TRBV28	TRBJ2-3
CASSAQLYTDTQYF	TRBV10-2	TRBJ2-3
CAIRGGRANSSYNEQFF	TRBV10-3	TRBJ2-1
CATKRAGRADTQYF	TRBV6-1	TRBJ2-3
CASSLTNRGLTEAFF	TRBV12-3/TRBV12-4	TRBJ1-1
CASSQVWPEADTQYF	TRBV4-1	TRBJ2-3
CASSGTGGADQPQHF	TRBV2	TRBJ1-5
CASTRTLYNEQFF	TRBV28	TRBJ2-1
CASSLRRVSGQSYEQYF	TRBV4-3	TRBJ2-7
CASSWRTSGTTGELFF	TRBV7-8	TRBJ2-2
CASSEAGGTGPPGANVLTF	TRBV6-1	TRBJ2-6
CSASPTRETQYF	TRBV20-1	TRBJ2-5
CASSVRGHFNEKLFF	TRBV25-1	TRBJ1-4
CATSDPLGQGSRNEQFF	TRBV24-1	TRBJ2-1
CASSLAGTGANTEAFF	TRBV28	TRBJ1-1
CSAINDGQGLSEAFF	TRBV20-1	TRBJ1-1
CASRRLAGGLPYNEQFF	TRBV7-9	TRBJ2-1
CASSLEAASGTDTQYF	TRBV12-3/TRBV12-4	TRBJ2-3
CASSPSTAGAQPQHF	TRBV3-1	TRBJ1-5
CASSQGGAHGYTF	TRBV3-1	TRBJ1-2
CASSLALGEGMYEQYF	TRBV7-9	TRBJ2-7
CASKEDRDYGYTF	TRBV27	TRBJ1-2
CASTGQGDQPQHF	TRBV12-3/TRBV12-4	TRBJ1-5
CASSASSGRGDTQYF	TRBV9	TRBJ2-3
CASSPPGRGRDGYTF	TRBV7-9	TRBJ1-2
CSARSAGPHNEQFF	TRBV20-1	TRBJ2-1
CASSNYGGANYNEQFF	TRBV19	TRBJ2-1
CASSPLEGQETQYF	TRBV7-9	TRBJ2-5
CASESGELFF	TRBV6-2/TRBV6-3	TRBJ2-2